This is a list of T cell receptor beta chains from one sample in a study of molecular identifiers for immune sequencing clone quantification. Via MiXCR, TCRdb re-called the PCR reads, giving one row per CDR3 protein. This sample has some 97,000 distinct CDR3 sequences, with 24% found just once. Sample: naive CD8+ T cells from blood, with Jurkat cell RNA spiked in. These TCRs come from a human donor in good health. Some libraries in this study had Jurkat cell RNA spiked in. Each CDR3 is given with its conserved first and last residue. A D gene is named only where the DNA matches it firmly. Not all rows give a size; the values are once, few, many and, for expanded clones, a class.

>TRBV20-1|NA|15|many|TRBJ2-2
TGCAGTGCTATACTTCGACTAGATCGCACCGGGGAGCTGTTTTTT
CSAILRLDRTGELFF
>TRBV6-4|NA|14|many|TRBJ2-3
TGTGCCAGCAGTGACCTAGGTTCCACAGATACGCAGTATTTT
CASSDLGSTDTQYF
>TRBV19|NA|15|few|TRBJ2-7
TGTGCCAGTAGTCCTATAGCGGATCCGAACTACGAGCAGTACTTC
CASSPIADPNYEQYF
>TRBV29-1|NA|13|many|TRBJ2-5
TGCAGCGTTGAGCGGGGTTACCAAGAGACCCAGTACTTC
CSVERGYQETQYF
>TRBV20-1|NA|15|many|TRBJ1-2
TGCAGTGCTAGAGCCACTCCGGACAGCAATTATGGCTACACCTTC
CSARATPDSNYGYTF
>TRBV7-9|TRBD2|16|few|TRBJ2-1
TGTGCCAGCAGCTCTGGGACTAGCCTCTCCTACAATGAGCAGTTCTTC
CASSSGTSLSYNEQFF
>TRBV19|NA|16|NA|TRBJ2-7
TGTGCCAGTAGTATAGATCTTGCGGGAAGCTCCTACGAGCAGTACTTC
CASSIDLAGSSYEQYF
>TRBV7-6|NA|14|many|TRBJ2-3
TGCGCCAGCAGCTTGGGAACTAGCACAGATACGCAGTATTTT
CASSLGTSTDTQYF
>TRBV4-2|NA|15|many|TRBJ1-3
TGTGCCAGCAGCCAAGCGGGGAAATCAGGAAACACCATATATTTT
CASSQAGKSGNTIYF
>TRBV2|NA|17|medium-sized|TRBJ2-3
TGTGCCAGCAGTGAATCCCACCCGGGACCTGTCGGATATACGCAGTATTTT
CASSESHPGPVGYTQYF
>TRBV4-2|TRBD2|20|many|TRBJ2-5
TGTGCCAGCAGCCAAGGGATGTCTAGCGGGAATCCCGCATACCAAGAGACCCAGTACTTC
CASSQGMSSGNPAYQETQYF
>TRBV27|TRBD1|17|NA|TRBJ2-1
TGTGCCAGCAGTTCATTCAGGGGGCTGGGCTCCTACAATGAGCAGTTCTTC
CASSSFRGLGSYNEQFF
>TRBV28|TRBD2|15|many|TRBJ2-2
TGTGCCACTTTTAGCGGGGGGGCGAACACCGGGGAGCTGTTTTTT
CATFSGGANTGELFF
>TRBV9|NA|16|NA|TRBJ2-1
TGTGCCAGCAGTCCAGGGGGGTACCCTCGGGACAATGAGCAGTTCTTC
CASSPGGYPRDNEQFF
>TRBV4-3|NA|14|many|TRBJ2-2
TGCGCCAGCAGCTCGGATAGTACGGCCGGGGAGCTGTTTTTT
CASSSDSTAGELFF
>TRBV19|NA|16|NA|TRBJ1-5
TGTGCCAGTAGTCTCATGGATTCCTTTAGCAATCAGCCCCAGCATTTT
CASSLMDSFSNQPQHF
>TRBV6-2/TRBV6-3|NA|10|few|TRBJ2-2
TGTGCCAGCGGCCCCGGGGAGCTGTTTTTT
CASGPGELFF
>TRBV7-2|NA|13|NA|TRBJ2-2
TGTGCCAGCAGCGCCCCCTGGACCGGGGAGCTGTTTTTT
CASSAPWTGELFF
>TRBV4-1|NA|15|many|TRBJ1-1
TGCGCCAGCGCCACCGGGGGACACCCTACCCCTGAAGCTTTCTTT
CASATGGHPTPEAFF
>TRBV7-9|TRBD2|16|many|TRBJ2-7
TGTGCCAGCAGCGGCCACGGGGGGGCCTATTCGTACGAGCAGTACTTC
CASSGHGGAYSYEQYF
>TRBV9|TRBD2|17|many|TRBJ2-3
TGTGCCAGCAGCCTCGCGAGTCTAGCGGGGACCACAGATACGCAGTATTTT
CASSLASLAGTTDTQYF
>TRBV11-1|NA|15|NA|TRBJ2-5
TGTGCCAGCAGCTTAGTACCCGGACCCCAAGAGACCCAGCACTTC
CASSLVPGPQETQHF
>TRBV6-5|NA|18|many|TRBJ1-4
TGTGCCAGCAGTCTCTCCTCCTGGGACGCCGCAACTAATGAAAAACTGTTTTTT
CASSLSSWDAATNEKLFF
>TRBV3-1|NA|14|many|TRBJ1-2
TGTGCCAGCAGTCCTCAGGGAATTGAGGGACGCTACACCTTC
CASSPQGIEGRYTF
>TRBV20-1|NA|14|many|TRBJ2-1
TGCAGTGCTAGTTCGTGGGAGTCCTACAATGAGCAGTTCTTC
CSASSWESYNEQFF
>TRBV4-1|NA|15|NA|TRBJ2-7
TGCGCCAGCAGCCTTACGCGCGGGCAGGGCTACGAGCAGTACTTC
CASSLTRGQGYEQYF
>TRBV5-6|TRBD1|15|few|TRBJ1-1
TGTGCCAGCAGCGAGCCGACAGGGGGCTGGACTGAAGCTTTCTTT
CASSEPTGGWTEAFF
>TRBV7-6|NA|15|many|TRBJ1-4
TGTGCCAGCAGCCCCTCTTTTTCGAAAAATGAAAAACTGTTTTTT
CASSPSFSKNEKLFF
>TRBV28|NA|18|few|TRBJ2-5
TGTGCCAGCAGTTTATATTTCAGTCCAAACAAAAGTCAAGAGACCCAGTACTTC
CASSLYFSPNKSQETQYF
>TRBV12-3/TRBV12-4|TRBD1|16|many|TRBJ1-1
TGTGCCAGCGGTTCAGGGGGGCTGATTTCGTTCACTGAAGCTTTCTTT
CASGSGGLISFTEAFF
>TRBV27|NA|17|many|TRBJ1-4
TGTGCCAGCAGTCCCCTCGTTGTGGGCGGGCTTCATGAAAAACTGTTTTTT
CASSPLVVGGLHEKLFF
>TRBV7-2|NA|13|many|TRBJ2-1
TGTGCCAGCAGACTAATGGTATGGGATGAGCAGTTCTTC
CASRLMVWDEQFF
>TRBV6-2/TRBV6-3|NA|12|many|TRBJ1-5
TGTGCCAGCAGTTACTCGAATACATACAAGCATTTT
CASSYSNTYKHF
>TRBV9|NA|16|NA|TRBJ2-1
TGTGCCAGCAGCGTAGTGCCCGGGGGGCTGGGGGATGAGCAGTTCTTC
CASSVVPGGLGDEQFF
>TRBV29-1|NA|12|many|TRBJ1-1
TGCAGCATAAATTCATTGAACACTGAAGCTTTCTTT
CSINSLNTEAFF
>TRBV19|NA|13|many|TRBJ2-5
TGTGCCAGTAGTATCGGTATTTCGGAGACCCAGTACTTC
CASSIGISETQYF
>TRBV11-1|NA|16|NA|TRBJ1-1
TGTGCCAGCAGCTTCGTCCCCGGCGGGGGTAACACTGACGCTTTCTTT
CASSFVPGGGNTDAFF
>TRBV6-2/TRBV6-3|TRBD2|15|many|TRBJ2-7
TGTGCCAGCGATCTAGCGGGAGGGAGCTCCTACGAGCAGTACTTC
CASDLAGGSSYEQYF
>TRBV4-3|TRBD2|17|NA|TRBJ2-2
TGCGCCAGCAGCCAAAGTTCTAGCGGGAGGGCCGCCGGGGAGCTGTTTTTT
CASSQSSSGRAAGELFF
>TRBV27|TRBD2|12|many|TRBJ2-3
TGTGCCAGCGGGACTAGCTCAGATACGCAGTATTTT
CASGTSSDTQYF
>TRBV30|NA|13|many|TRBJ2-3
TGTGCCGGCATTAAAACTAGCACAGATACGCAGTATTTT
CAGIKTSTDTQYF
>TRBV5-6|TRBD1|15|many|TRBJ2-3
TGTGCCAGCAGCTTCGGGACAGGGATAACAGATACGCAGTATTTT
CASSFGTGITDTQYF
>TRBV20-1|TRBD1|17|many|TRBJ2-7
TGCAGTGCTAGAGTTGCTCGGCGGACAGGGAAATTGGACGAGCAGTACTTC
CSARVARRTGKLDEQYF
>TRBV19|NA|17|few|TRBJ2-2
TGTGCCAGTAGTGACCCTCGCGACAGCACTAACACCGGGGAGCTGTTTTTT
CASSDPRDSTNTGELFF
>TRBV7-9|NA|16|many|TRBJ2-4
TGTGCCAGCAGCTTCAGCGCAGGGGTAACCAAAAACATTCAGTACTTC
CASSFSAGVTKNIQYF
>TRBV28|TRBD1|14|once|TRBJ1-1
TGTGCCAGCAGAAATCAGGGGGTGAACACTAAAACTTTCTTT
CASRNQGVNTKTFF
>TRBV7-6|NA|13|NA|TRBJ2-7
TGTGCCAGCAGCTTAGTGGGGGCGGGGGCGCAGTACTTC
CASSLVGAGAQYF
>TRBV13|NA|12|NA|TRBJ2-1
TGTGCCAGCAGCTCGTTCGGGAATGAGCAGTTCTTC
CASSSFGNEQFF
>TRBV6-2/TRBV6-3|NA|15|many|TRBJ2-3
TGTGCCAGCAGTTTAGACGGGACGCACACAGATACGCAGTATTTT
CASSLDGTHTDTQYF
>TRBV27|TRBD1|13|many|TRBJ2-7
TGTGCCAGCGGTTGGGACAGGGACCACGAGCAGTACTTC
CASGWDRDHEQYF
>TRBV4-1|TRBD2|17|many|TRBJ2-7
TGCGCCAGCAGCCAGGCCTCCGGGACTAGCGGTTCCTACGAGCAGTACTTC
CASSQASGTSGSYEQYF
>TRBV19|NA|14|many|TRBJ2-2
TGTGCCAGTAGTATGGTGGGGCGAACCGGGGAGCTGTTTTTT
CASSMVGRTGELFF